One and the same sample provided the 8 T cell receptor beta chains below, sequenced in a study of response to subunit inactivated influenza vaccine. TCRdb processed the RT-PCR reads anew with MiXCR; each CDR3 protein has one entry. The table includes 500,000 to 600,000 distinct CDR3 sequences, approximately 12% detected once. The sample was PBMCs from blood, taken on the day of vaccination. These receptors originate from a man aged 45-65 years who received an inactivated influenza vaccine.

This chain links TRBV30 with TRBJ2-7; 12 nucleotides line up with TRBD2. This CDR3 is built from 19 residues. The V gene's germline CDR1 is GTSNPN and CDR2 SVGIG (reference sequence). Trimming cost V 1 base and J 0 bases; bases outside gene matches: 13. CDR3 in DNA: TGTGCCTGGAGTGGGTGGGGGACTAGCGGGCCGCGGAGCTCCTACGAGCAGTACTTC. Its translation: CAWSGWGTSGPRSSYEQYF.

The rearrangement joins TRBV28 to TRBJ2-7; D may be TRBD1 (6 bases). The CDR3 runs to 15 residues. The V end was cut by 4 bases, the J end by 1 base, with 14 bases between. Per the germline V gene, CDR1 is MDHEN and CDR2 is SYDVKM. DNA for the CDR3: TGTGCCAGCAGTTCTCAACAGGGAAATTCCTACGAGCAGTACTTC. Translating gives CASSSQQGNSYEQYF.

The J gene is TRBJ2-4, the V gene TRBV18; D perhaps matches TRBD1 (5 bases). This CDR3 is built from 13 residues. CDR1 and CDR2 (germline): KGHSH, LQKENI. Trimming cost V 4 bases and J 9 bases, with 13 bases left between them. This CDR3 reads CASSLPDQGIQYF. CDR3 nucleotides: TGTGCCAGCTCACTTCCCGATCAGGGCATTCAGTACTTC.

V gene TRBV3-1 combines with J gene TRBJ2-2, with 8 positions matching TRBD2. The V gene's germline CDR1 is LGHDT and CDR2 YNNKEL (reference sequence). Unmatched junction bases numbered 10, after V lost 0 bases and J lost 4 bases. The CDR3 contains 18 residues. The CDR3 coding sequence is TGTGCCAGCAGCCAAGAACCGGGGGGGCCAATTGGCACCGGGGAGCTGTTTTTT. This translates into CASSQEPGGPIGTGELFF. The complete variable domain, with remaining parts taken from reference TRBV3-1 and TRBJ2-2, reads DTAVSQTPKYLVTQMGNDKSIKCEQNLGHDTMYWYKQDSKKFLKIMFSYNNKELIINETVPNRFSPKSPDKAHLNLHINSLELGDSAVYFCASSQEPGGPIGTGELFFGEGSRLTVL.

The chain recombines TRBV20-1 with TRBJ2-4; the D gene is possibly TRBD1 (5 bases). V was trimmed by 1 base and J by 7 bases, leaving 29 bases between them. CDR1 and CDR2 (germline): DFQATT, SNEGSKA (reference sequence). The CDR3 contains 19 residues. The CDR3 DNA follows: TGCAGTGCTAGAGCCACTAAACCTCAGGGTTCTCTCCAATGGAACATTCAGTACTTC. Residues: CSARATKPQGSLQWNIQYF.

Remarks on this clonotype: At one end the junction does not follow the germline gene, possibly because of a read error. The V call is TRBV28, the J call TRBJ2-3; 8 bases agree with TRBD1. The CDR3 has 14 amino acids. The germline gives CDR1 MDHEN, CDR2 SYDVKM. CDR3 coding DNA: TGTGCCAGCAGTTTGGGGACAGGCACAGAGACGCAGTATTTT. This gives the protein CASSLGTGTETQYF.

CDR3 in amino acids: CASKGPRPLNEQFF. The CDR3 DNA sequence: TGTGCCAGCAAGGGACCTCGTCCGTTGAATGAGCAGTTCTTC. The chain links TRBV6-2 or TRBV6-3 to TRBJ2-1; D is possibly TRBD1 or TRBD2 (5 bases each). Germline CDR1 and CDR2: MNHEY and SVGEGT. Deletions cut 7 bases from V and 7 bases from J, with 17 bases between. The CDR3 is 14 residues long.

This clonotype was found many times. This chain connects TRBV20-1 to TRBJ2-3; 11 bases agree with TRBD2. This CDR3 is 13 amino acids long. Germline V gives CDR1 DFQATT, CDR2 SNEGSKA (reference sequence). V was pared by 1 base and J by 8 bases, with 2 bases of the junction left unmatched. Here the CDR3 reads CSARVLAGVTQYF. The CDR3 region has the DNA TGCAGTGCTAGAGTACTAGCGGGAGTTACGCAGTATTTT.